This TCR beta chain derives from a study of graft-versus-host responses after intestinal transplantation. Study-wide results and limits: Early after transplant, HvG clones declined as circulating GvH clones peaked.

This CDR3 spans 16 amino acids. Germline CDR1 and CDR2: MNHEY and SVGAGI. Trimming took 3 bases from V and 0 from J, leaving 12 bases between them. On this clone: Its antigen is not identified.

Libraries were prepared by immunoSEQ multiplex PCR; TCRdb keeps only in-frame clonotypes and omits some of them. This sample has about 81,000 clones, with roughly 91% found just once. This rearrangement joins TRBV6-5 to TRBJ1-3; D gene uncertain. The receptor's source is a human donor who received an intestinal transplant. Sample: unstimulated CD4+ T cells sorted from spleen or lymph node cells, taken before intestinal transplant. Written as DNA, the CDR3 is TGTGCCAGCAGTTATTCCCGACTGACCTCTGGAAACACCATATATTTT. Residues: CASSYSRLTSGNTIYF.